Listed here are 4 T cell receptor beta chains from one sample, sequenced in a study of blood T cells in healthy people across ages (dated by TCRdb to 2015 to 2017). Library prep was done by 5' RACE. Instrument used: Illumina HiSeq 2500. A second roughly 6 to 11 cycle PCR used a sample-barcoded 5' primer and a J-beta primer mix. The raw public data were reprocessed by TCRdb itself: fastp quality trimming at Q25, MiXCR clonotype calling, in-frame beta chains only. Every CDR3 protein is listed once, alongside the most common genes and DNA of its rows. Within this sample are 350,000 to 450,000 distinct CDR3 sequences, with over 45% of them counted one time only. Over 40% of the sample goes to the ten largest clones. Sequenced sample: blood. Receptors originate from a man between 60 and 75 years old in good health.

This clonotype was seen ten or more times. Since a much larger clone is just one base distant, this may be a read error. J is TRBJ1-2 and V is TRBV28; a weak D match, TRBD1 (5 bases). The V end lost 5 bases, the J end lost 8 bases, and 15 bases lay between the germline ends. This CDR3 region has 13 residues. Germline CDR1 reads MDHEN; CDR2 reads SYDVKM. The CDR3 nucleotides read TGTGCCAGCAGTCGTACAGGCATGGGCGGCTACACCTTC. Protein sequence: CASSRTGMGGYTF.

The CDR3 nucleotides are TGCAGTGCTAGTAAGGGGGGCAATCAGCCCCAGCATTTT. It is translated as CSASKGGNQPQHF. This rearrangement joins TRBV20-1 to TRBJ1-5; possible D gene TRBD1, 6 bases. CDR1 is DFQATT and CDR2 is SNEGSKA in the germline V gene (reference sequence). Trimming removed 3 bases from V and 2 bases from J, with 8 bases in between. This CDR3 is built from 13 residues.

The chain has TRBV4-1 and TRBJ1-4; D might be TRBD1 (5 bases). Deletions cut 6 bases from V and 7 bases from J, with 18 bases between. CDR1 and CDR2 (germline): MGHRA, YSYEKL. The CDR3 extends over 15 amino acids. The CDR3 sequence is CASRGGAGLGEKLFF. The CDR3 region has the DNA TGCGCCAGCAGGGGAGGCGCAGGGCTGGGTGAAAAACTGTTTTTT.

V is TRBV5-6 and J is TRBJ2-7; 7 positions match TRBD2. Germline CDR1 is SGHDT and CDR2 is YYEEEE. The junction had 15 bases not matched to a gene; V was cut back by 4 bases and J by 2 bases. The CDR3 is 17 residues long. The CDR3 nucleotides read TGTGCCAGCAGCGGGGGACGGGGACGAGCGGGGACCTACGAGCAGTACTTC. Protein product: CASSGGRGRAGTYEQYF.